This T cell receptor (beta chain) was profiled in a study of blood T cell repertoires in COVID-19. Overall study context: PBMCs, B-cell-depleted T cells, or T cells were the source of the cDNA or gDNA that made up the material.

Sequencing was performed with immunoSEQ multiplex PCR; in TCRdb, only in-frame clones are kept and a portion is missing. This table has approximately 170,000 clones, approximately 79% appearing once. This CDR3 is built from 14 residues. CDR1 and CDR2 from the germline V gene are SGHVS and FQNEAQ. V shed 3 bases and J 10 bases; nucleotides not matched to a gene: 5. The J gene is TRBJ2-1, the V gene TRBV7-8, with 11 bases identical to TRBD2. Specimen: peripheral blood. This sequence originates from a woman aged 80 or over with acute or convalescent COVID-19. CDR3 region: CASSFSGGAWEQFF. CDR3 coding DNA: TGTGCCAGCAGCTTTAGCGGGGGGGCATGGGAGCAGTTCTTC.